This record looks at one T cell receptor beta chain sequence and its context. The data were obtained in a study of blood T cell repertoires in COVID-19. Overall study: The United States, Italy and Spain were the sources of the acute and convalescent COVID-19 samples. PBMCs, B-cell-depleted T cells, or T cells were the source of the cDNA or gDNA that made up the material.

The CDR3 contains 15 residues. With 5 bases removed from V and 9 bases from J, the gap between germline ends came to 21 bases. The V gene's germline CDR1 is LNHDA and CDR2 SQIVND (reference sequence). As processed by the authors: Amplification from reference gene primers served as the basis for estimated nucleated cell counts. This table comes from immunoSEQ multiplex PCR, and its TCRdb copy is limited to in-frame clones, with some not included. D and trimming were read from the DNA, whereas the V and J calls and clone size are those reported in that table. The sample has about 130,000 clones, over 75% seen once. A Seattle source enrolled patients during active infection and followed them longitudinally.

The receptor's source is a man aged 25 to 45 with COVID-19, enrolled during active disease. The chain uses TRBV19 and TRBJ2-3; possible D gene TRBD1, 5 bases. The specimen sequenced was peripheral blood. This CDR3 is CASSPGAPPKGTQYF. The CDR3 DNA is TGTGCCAGTAGTCCTGGGGCCCCTCCGAAAGGGACGCAGTATTTT.